The following is a T cell receptor beta chain sequence with its context. Its antigen remains unidentified. No clone much larger than this one lies a single base away; base qualities are absent. These data belong to a study of blood T cell repertoires in COVID-19 (dated by TCRdb to the early 2020s). Study-wide context: The collaborator samples originated in the United States, Italy and Spain and spanned the acute and convalescent phases of COVID-19. Nearly every sample came with metadata listing a de-identified subject ID, COVID-19 status, age in years and sex. The material from the prospective study consisted of cDNA or gDNA derived from T cells, B-cell-depleted T cells, or PBMCs. A freely available public database, intended as a resource for researchers studying the immune response to SARS-CoV-2, is where the repertoires were released. The samples were drawn from two sources: the first 160 participants of the ongoing ImmuneRACE study, and 950 to 1,500 subjects contributed by 6 global collaborators. The dataset comprised deeply sampled blood TCRbeta repertoires from subjects exposed to, actively infected with, or recovered from COVID-19. Where available, HLA class I and class II types were taken from metadata supplied by the sample provider and were not determined by assay-based typing. General conclusions and limits of the study: The quantity of clinical and demographic metadata differed by source and by participant and was supplied without curation.

Participants in the prospective study were enrolled through a virtual design, were aged about 18 to 100 years, and lived in about 25 United States geographic areas. In the prospective study, participants were assigned to cohorts based on the clinical history participants reported in a screening survey and a study questionnaire. ImmuneRACE Cohort 3 recovered participants were defined by two consecutive negative NP/OP PCR tests, healthcare professional clearance, or symptom resolution. In the prospective study, whole blood, serum and a nasopharyngeal or oropharyngeal swab were collected from each participant by mobile phlebotomists. Over a roughly two-month period, participants in the prospective study had the option of providing additional blood draws and questionnaires. Blood samples from the prospective study were shipped frozen or at room temperature prior to DNA extraction. The germline V gene supplies CDR1 MDHEN and CDR2 SYDVKM. V trim: 5 bases; J trim: 2 bases; unmatched bases: 12. The CDR3 starts with the cysteine, ends with the phenylalanine, and has 17 residues. The DNA shown is the 51-base CDR3, in frame from base 1.

TCRbeta CDR3 regions were amplified from genomic DNA using the immunoSEQ Assay, a bias-controlled multiplex PCR. The paper's data handling went like this. Within the assay, amplification of reference gene primers was used to estimate how many nucleated cells each sample contained. Sequence reads were collapsed and filtered to measure the absolute abundance of every unique TCRbeta CDR3 rearrangement. For each sample, productive Simpson clonality was calculated as the square root of Simpson's diversity index over productive rearrangements. In TCRdb, the immuneACCESS table is reduced to in-frame sequences with V and J assigned. These tables do not hold every clone; where another copy was compared, an unresolved V gene accounts for under half, and the others remain unexplained. The V and J calls and clone size are taken from that table; D and trimming were inferred from the DNA. This sample comprises fewer than 200,000 clones, more than 70% of them detected only once. Jointly, the top ten make up less than 20% of the sample.

The chain couples TRBV28 to TRBJ2-7, and 10 bases in between align with TRBD2. The TCR comes from a man aged 55 to 70 who had recovered from COVID-19. Specimen: PBMCs or T cells enriched from blood (not recorded which). The DNA sequence is TGTGCCAGCAGTCCCATCTCCAGCGGGAGGGCCACCTACGAGCAGTACTTC. It translates as CASSPISSGRATYEQYF.